This T cell receptor beta chain is from a study of blood T cell repertoires in COVID-19. Study as a whole: T cells, B-cell-depleted T cells, or PBMCs provided the cDNA or gDNA that served as material.

In the original analysis: For nucleated cells, counts were estimated from reference gene primer amplification. The assay was immunoSEQ multiplex PCR, and TCRdb's table has in-frame clones only and misses some. V, J and clone size are those of that table, while D and trimming were read from the DNA. The sample holds 150,000 to 200,000 clones, 65% to 85% seen once. The sample comprised peripheral blood. The source is a woman aged 30 to 39 with acute or convalescent COVID-19.

CDR3 sequence: CASSLASGAGGVYEQYF. DNA for the CDR3: TGTGCCAGCAGCTTAGCGTCGGGCGCTGGGGGGGTCTACGAGCAGTACTTC. The V call is TRBV7-2, the J call TRBJ2-7; 7 bases are a match to TRBD2. The V gene end was trimmed by 0 bases and the J gene end by 3 bases; junction bases not matched to a gene: 11. This CDR3 is 17 amino acids long. Germline values: CDR1 SGHTA, CDR2 FQGNSA.